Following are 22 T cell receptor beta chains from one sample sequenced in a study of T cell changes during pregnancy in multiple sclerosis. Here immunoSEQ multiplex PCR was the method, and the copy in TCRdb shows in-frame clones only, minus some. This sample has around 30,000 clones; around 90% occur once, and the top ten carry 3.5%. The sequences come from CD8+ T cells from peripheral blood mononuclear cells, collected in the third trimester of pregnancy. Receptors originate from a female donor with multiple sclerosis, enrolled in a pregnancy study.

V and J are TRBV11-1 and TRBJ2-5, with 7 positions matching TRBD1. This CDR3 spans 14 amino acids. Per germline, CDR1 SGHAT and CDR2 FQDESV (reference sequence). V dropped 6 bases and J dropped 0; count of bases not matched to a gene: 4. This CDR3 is CASSRTGDQETQYF. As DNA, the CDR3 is TGTGCCAGCAGTCGCACAGGGGACCAAGAGACCCAGTACTTC.

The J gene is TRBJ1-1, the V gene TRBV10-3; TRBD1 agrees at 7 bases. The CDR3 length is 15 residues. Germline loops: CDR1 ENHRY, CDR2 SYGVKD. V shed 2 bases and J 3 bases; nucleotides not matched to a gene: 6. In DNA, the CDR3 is TGTGCCATCAGTGAGGGGAAAGGGACAGACACTGAAGCTTTCTTT. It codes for CAISEGKGTDTEAFF.

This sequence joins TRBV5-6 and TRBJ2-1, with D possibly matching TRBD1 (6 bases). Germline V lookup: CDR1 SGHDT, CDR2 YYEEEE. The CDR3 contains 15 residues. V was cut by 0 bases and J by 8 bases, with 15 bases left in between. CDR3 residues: CASSLEAGAEDEQFF. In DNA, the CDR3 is TGTGCCAGCAGCTTGGAGGCAGGGGCTGAAGATGAGCAGTTCTTC.

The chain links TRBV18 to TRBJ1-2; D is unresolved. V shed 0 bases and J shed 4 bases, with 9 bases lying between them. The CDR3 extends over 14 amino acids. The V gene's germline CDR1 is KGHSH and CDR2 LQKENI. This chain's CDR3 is CASSPPAGGYGYTF. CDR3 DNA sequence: TGTGCCAGCTCACCACCAGCTGGTGGCTATGGCTACACCTTC.

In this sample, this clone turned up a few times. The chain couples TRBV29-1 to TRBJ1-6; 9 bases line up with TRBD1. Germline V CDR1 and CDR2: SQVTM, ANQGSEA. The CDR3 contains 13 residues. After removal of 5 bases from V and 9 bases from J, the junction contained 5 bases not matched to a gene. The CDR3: CSVRTGDGSPLHF. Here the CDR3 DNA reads TGCAGCGTTAGGACAGGGGACGGTTCACCCCTCCACTTT.

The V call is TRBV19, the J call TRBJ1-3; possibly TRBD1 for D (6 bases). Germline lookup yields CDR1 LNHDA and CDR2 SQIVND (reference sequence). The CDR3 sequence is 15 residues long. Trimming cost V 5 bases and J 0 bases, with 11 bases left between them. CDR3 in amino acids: CASSRQGTSGNTIYF. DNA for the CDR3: TGTGCCAGTAGTCGGCAGGGGACCTCTGGAAACACCATATATTTT.

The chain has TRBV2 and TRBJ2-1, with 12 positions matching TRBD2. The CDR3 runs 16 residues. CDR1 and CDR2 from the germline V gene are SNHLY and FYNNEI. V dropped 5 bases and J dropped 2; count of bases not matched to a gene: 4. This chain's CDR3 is CASSSSGGAPYNEQFF. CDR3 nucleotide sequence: TGTGCCAGCAGTTCTAGCGGGGGGGCGCCCTACAATGAGCAGTTCTTC.

The CDR3 reads CASSLGVDGSSEQYF. The CDR3, as DNA: TGTGCCAGCAGTTTAGGGGTCGACGGGTCGAGCGAGCAGTACTTC. The genes are TRBV6-5 and TRBJ2-7; tentative D call: TRBD1 (5 bases). CDR3 size: 15 residues. The ends were cut back, 4 bases at V and 6 bases at J, with 19 bases in the middle. The germline V gene has CDR1 MNHEY and CDR2 SVGAGI.

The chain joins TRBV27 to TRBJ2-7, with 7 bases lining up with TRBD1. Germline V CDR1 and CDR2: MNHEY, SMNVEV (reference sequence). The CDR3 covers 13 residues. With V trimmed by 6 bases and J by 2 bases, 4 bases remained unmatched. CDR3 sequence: CASRGTATYEQYF. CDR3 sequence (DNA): TGTGCCAGCAGGGGGACAGCTACCTACGAGCAGTACTTC.

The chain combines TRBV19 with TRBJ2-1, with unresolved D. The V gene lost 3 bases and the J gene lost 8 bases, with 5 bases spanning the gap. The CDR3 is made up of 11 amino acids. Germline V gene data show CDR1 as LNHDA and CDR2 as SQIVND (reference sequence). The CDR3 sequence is CASSIADEQFF. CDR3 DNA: TGTGCCAGTAGTATCGCGGATGAGCAGTTCTTC.

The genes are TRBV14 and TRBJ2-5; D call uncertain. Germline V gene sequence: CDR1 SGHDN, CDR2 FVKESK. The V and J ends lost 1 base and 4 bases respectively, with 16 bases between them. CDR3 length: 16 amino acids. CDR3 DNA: TGTGCCAGCAGCCAAGTTCCGAGCCCCCCGGGAGAGACCCAGTACTTC. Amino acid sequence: CASSQVPSPPGETQYF.

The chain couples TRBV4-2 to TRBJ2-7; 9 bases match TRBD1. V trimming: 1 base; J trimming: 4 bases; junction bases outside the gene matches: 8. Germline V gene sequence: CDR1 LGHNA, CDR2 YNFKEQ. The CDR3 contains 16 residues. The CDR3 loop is CASSQGRGQGLYEQYF. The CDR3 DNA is TGTGCCAGCAGCCAAGGGCGGGGACAGGGACTGTACGAGCAGTACTTC.

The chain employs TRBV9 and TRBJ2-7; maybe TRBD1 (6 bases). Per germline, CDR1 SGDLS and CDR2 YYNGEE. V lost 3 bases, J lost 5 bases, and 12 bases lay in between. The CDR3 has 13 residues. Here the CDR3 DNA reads TGTGCCAGCAGCGGTTATCACAGGGACGAGCAGTACTTC. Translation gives CASSGYHRDEQYF.

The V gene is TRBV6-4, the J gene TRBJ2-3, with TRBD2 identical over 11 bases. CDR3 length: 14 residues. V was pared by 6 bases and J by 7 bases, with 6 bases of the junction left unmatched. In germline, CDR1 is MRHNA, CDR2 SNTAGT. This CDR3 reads CASSDSGGANTQYF. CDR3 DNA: TGTGCCAGCAGCGATAGCGGGGGGGCAAATACGCAGTATTTT.

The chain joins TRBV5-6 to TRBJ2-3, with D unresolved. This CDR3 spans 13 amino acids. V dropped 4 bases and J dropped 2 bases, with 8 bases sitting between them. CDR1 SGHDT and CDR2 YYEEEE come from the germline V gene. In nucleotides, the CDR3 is TGTGCCAGCAGCCACGGGTCCACAGATACGCAGTATTTT. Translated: CASSHGSTDTQYF.

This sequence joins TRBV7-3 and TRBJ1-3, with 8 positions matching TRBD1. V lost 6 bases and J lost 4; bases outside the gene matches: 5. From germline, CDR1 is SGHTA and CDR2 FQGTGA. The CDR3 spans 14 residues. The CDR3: CASSSTGAGNTIYF. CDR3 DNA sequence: TGTGCCAGCAGTTCGACAGGGGCCGGAAACACCATATATTTT.

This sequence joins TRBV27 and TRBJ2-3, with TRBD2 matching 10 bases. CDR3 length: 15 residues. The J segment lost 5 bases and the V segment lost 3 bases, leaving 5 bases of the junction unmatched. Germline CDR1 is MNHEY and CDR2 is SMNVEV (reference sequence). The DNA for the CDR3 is TGTGCCAGCAGTTTTTTAGCGGGGGGATTAGATACGCAGTATTTT. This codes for CASSFLAGGLDTQYF.

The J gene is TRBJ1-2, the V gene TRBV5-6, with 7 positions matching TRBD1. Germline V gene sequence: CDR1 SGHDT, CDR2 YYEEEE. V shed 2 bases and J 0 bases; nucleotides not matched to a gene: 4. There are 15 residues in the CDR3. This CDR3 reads CASSFGTAPNYGYTF. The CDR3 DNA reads TGTGCCAGCAGCTTTGGGACAGCCCCTAACTATGGCTACACCTTC.

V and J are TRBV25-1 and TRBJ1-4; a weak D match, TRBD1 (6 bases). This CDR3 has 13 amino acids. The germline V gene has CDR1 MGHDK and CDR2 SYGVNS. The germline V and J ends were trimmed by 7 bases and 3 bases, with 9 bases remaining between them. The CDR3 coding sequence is TGTGCCAGCACGGGACAACCTAATGAAAAACTGTTTTTT. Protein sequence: CASTGQPNEKLFF.

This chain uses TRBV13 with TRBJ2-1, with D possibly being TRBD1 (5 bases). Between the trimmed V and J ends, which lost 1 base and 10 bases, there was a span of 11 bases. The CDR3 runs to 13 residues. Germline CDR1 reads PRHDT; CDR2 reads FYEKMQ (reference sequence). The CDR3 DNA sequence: TGTGCCAGCAGCTTAGTTGGTAGGGGCGAGCAGTTCTTC. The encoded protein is CASSLVGRGEQFF. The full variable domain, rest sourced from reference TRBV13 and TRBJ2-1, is AAGVIQSPRHLIKEKRETATLKCYPIPRHDTVYWYQQGPGQDPQFLISFYEKMQSDKGSIPDRFSAQQFSDYHSELNMSSLELGDSALYFCASSLVGRGEQFFGPGTRLTVL.

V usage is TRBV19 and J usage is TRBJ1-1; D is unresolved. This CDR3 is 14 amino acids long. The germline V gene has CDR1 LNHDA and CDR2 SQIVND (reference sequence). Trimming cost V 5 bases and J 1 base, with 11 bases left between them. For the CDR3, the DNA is TGTGCCAGTAGTGTCCACGCCGGGAACACTGAAGCTTTCTTT. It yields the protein CASSVHAGNTEAFF. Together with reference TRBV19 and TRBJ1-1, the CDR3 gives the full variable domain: DGGITQSPKYLFRKEGQNVTLSCEQNLNHDAMYWYRQDPGQGLRLIYYSQIVNDFQKGDIAEGYSVSREKKESFPLTVTSAQKNPTAFYLCASSVHAGNTEAFFGQGTRLTVV.

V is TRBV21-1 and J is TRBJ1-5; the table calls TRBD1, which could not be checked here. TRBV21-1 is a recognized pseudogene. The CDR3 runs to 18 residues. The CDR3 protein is CASSKDSRGRFLNQPQHF. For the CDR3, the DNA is TGTGCCAGCAGCAAAGATTCCAGGGGAAGGTTTCTCAATCAGCCCCAGCATTTT.